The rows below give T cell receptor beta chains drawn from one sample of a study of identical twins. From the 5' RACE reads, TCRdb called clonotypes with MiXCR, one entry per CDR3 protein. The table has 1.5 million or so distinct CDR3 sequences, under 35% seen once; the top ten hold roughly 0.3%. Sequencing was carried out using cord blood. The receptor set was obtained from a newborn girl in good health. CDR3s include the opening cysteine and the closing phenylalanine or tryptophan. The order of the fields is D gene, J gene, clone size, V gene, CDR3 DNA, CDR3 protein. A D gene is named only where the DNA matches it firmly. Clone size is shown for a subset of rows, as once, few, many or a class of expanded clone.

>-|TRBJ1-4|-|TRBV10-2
TGCGCCAGCAGGTTGGAGGGGGACGAAAAACTGTTTTTT
CASRLEGDEKLFF
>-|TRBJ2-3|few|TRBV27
TGTGCCAGCAGTCCGGACGGTTTGTGGGGAACAGATACGCAGTATTTT
CASSPDGLWGTDTQYF
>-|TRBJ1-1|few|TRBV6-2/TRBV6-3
TGTGCCAGCAGTTCCGGCCAGGACCGGTTGTTTATGAACACTGAAGCTTTCTTT
CASSSGQDRLFMNTEAFF
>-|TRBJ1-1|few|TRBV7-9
TGTGCCAGCAGCGACACAGGGCGTCATGCCACTGAAGCTTTCTTT
CASSDTGRHATEAFF
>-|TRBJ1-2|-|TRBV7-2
TGTGCCAGCAGCTTAGCATTCGGGCAGACAACTAACTATGGCTACACCTTC
CASSLAFGQTTNYGYTF
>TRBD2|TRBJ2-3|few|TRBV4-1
TGCGCCAGTGGGCAGCGGGAGGCAGATACGCAGTATTTT
CASGQREADTQYF
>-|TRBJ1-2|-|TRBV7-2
TGTGCCAGCAGCACTCAGGCTCGGGAGGGCTACACCTTC
CASSTQAREGYTF
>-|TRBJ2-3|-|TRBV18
TGTGCCAGCTCAGCCGGGACTCACGCAGATACGCAGTATTTT
CASSAGTHADTQYF
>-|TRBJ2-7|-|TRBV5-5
TGTGCCAGCAGCTTTGGGACATACCCCTACGAGCAGTACTTC
CASSFGTYPYEQYF
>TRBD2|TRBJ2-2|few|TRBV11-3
TGTGCCAGCAGCACCGGGACTAGCGGGAACACCGGGGAGCTGTTTTTT
CASSTGTSGNTGELFF
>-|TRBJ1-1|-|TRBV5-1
TGCGCCAGTAGCTTGGGCATCTCGAGAGGGGCCTCTGAAGCTTTCTTT
CASSLGISRGASEAFF
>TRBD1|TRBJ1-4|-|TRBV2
TGTGCCGGAGGACAGGGGCCTAATGAAAAACTGTTTTTT
CAGGQGPNEKLFF
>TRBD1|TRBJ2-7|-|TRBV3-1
TGTGCCAGCAGCCACGGGACAGCGTCCTACGAGCAGTACTTC
CASSHGTASYEQYF
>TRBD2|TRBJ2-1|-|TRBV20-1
TGCAGTGCTAGAGATTCTAGCGGGACTAGCGGGAGGGAGCAGTTCTTC
CSARDSSGTSGREQFF
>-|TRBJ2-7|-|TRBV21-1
TGTGCCAGCAGCGCCCGGGACTACCCTTTCTACGAGCAGTACTTC
CASSARDYPFYEQYF
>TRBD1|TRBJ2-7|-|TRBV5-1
TGCGCCAGCAGCTCTAGGACAGGGTGGGAGCAGTACTTC
CASSSRTGWEQYF
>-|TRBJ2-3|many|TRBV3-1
TGTGCCAGCAGCCAAGGGCGACAGGATACGCAGTATTTT
CASSQGRQDTQYF
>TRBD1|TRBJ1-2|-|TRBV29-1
TGCAGCGTGAGGACAGGGGATAACTATGGCTACACCTTC
CSVRTGDNYGYTF
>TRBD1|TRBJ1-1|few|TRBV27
TGTGCCAGCAGTTTATCCGGAGGGGGCGGAAGGTACACTGAAGCTTTCTTT
CASSLSGGGGRYTEAFF
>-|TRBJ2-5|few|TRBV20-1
TGCAGTACCCAGCAGGATTACGGAGCGGAGGAGACCCAGTACTTC
CSTQQDYGAEETQYF
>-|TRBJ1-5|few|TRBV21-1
TGTGCCAGCAGCAAAGGGGCCAGTAGCAATCAGCCCCAGCATTTT
CASSKGASSNQPQHF
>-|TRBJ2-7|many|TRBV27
TGTGCCAGTAGTACGGGACGGAGCTACGAGCAGTACTTC
CASSTGRSYEQYF
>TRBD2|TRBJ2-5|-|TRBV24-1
TGTGCCACCAGTGATCCCCCGGGACTAGAGGACAATGAGCAGTACTTC
CATSDPPGLEDNEQYF
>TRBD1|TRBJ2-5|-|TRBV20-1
TGCAGTGCTAGCTCTTCGACAGGGCTCCTCGGGAAGACCCAGTACTTC
CSASSSTGLLGKTQYF
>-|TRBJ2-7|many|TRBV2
TGTGCCAGCAGTGAACAGAGCTCCTACGAGCAGTACTTC
CASSEQSSYEQYF
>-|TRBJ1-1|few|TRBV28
TGTGCCACCGGGGGAGGGTTTGAAGCTTTCTTT
CATGGGFEAFF
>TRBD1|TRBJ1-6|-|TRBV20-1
TGCAGTGCTGGGGGACAGTATAATTCACCCCTCCACTTT
CSAGGQYNSPLHF